The rows below give T cell receptor beta chains drawn from one sample of a study of T cell repertoires in cytomegalovirus infection. MiXCR, run by TCRdb on the reads, gives a single entry per CDR3 protein. This sample has 90,000 to 130,000 distinct CDR3 sequences, with roughly a tenth found just once. No antigens are known for them. The specimen sequenced was PBMCs, sequenced either directly or after in vitro stimulation (not recorded which). These receptors all come from a human donor in good health (CMV status not recorded). Some clones in this sample may be carry-over from other donors' samples. CDR3s include the opening cysteine and the closing phenylalanine or tryptophan. D genes are given only for firm matches. For some rows the clone size is stated as once, few or many, or as a class when expanded; others skip it.

CDR3: CASSAGYGYNEQFF
DNA: TGTGCCAGCAGCGCAGGATACGGCTACAATGAGCAGTTCTTC
size: few
D: -
J: TRBJ2-1
V: TRBV9

CDR3: CASRRPSGAYNEQFF
DNA: TGTGCCAGCAGACGTCCTAGCGGTGCCTACAATGAGCAGTTCTTC
size: many
D: TRBD2
J: TRBJ2-1
V: TRBV12-3/TRBV12-4

CDR3: CASSLMGSNTGELFF
DNA: TGTGCCAGCAGCTTAATGGGTAGCAACACCGGGGAGCTGTTTTTT
size: many
D: -
J: TRBJ2-2
V: TRBV11-2

CDR3: CSARVSKETQYF
DNA: TGCAGTGCTAGAGTGAGCAAAGAGACCCAGTACTTC
size: -
D: -
J: TRBJ2-5
V: TRBV20-1

CDR3: CATSRDTGTQEQFF
DNA: TGTGCCACCAGCAGAGACACGGGGACTCAAGAGCAGTTCTTC
size: few
D: -
J: TRBJ2-1
V: TRBV15

CDR3: CSVGGAGSTDTQYF
DNA: TGCAGTGTTGGGGGCGCGGGATCCACAGATACGCAGTATTTT
size: few
D: -
J: TRBJ2-3
V: TRBV20-1

CDR3: CASSFPGLETQYF
DNA: TGTGCCAGCAGTTTCCCGGGGTTGGAGACCCAGTACTTC
size: many
D: -
J: TRBJ2-5
V: TRBV12-3/TRBV12-4

CDR3: CASSYSPGTVGSYEQYF
DNA: TGTGCCAGCAGTTACTCTCCGGGGACCGTCGGCTCCTACGAGCAGTACTTC
size: -
D: -
J: TRBJ2-7
V: TRBV6-6

CDR3: CASSLQGARGTDTQYF
DNA: TGTGCCAGCAGCTTGCAGGGGGCGCGGGGCACAGATACGCAGTATTTT
size: many
D: TRBD1
J: TRBJ2-3
V: TRBV7-9

CDR3: CASSLSQIPEQYF
DNA: TGTGCCAGCAGTTTGTCGCAGATCCCCGAGCAGTACTTC
size: many
D: -
J: TRBJ2-7
V: TRBV12-3/TRBV12-4

CDR3: CASRPSGADSPLHF
DNA: TGTGCCAGCAGACCCAGCGGGGCAGATTCACCCCTCCACTTT
size: many
D: -
J: TRBJ1-6
V: TRBV7-2

CDR3: CASSSRTGTGTTGELFF
DNA: TGTGCCAGCAGTTCCCGTACCGGGACAGGGACCACCGGGGAGCTGTTTTTT
size: -
D: TRBD1
J: TRBJ2-2
V: TRBV6-5

CDR3: CASSLDLEGEDYGYTF
DNA: TGTGCCAGCAGCTTAGATCTCGAAGGGGAGGACTATGGCTACACCTTC
size: few
D: -
J: TRBJ1-2
V: TRBV11-2

CDR3: CATSGISGTGYGYTF
DNA: TGTGCCACCAGTGGGATTTCCGGGACAGGGTATGGCTACACCTTC
size: -
D: TRBD1
J: TRBJ1-2
V: TRBV24-1

CDR3: CASSSPGTSRYEQFF
DNA: TGTGCCAGCAGCTCCCCCGGGACTAGCCGCTATGAGCAGTTCTTC
size: many
D: TRBD2
J: TRBJ2-1
V: TRBV5-4

CDR3: CASSAVASRRPMQAFF
DNA: TGTGCCAGCAGCGCCGTCGCATCGCGGCGACCTATGCAAGCTTTCTTT
size: many
D: -
J: TRBJ1-1
V: TRBV7-8

CDR3: CASTTREGAQPQHF
DNA: TGTGCCAGCACGACGAGGGAGGGGGCTCAGCCCCAGCATTTT
size: many
D: TRBD1
J: TRBJ1-5
V: TRBV7-2

CDR3: CASSQEIREANYGYTF
DNA: TGCGCCAGCAGCCAAGAGATCCGGGAAGCTAACTATGGCTACACCTTC
size: many
D: -
J: TRBJ1-2
V: TRBV4-3

CDR3: CASSLAFPSYTEAFF
DNA: TGTGCCAGCAGCTTAGCTTTTCCTTCGTACACTGAAGCTTTCTTT
size: many
D: -
J: TRBJ1-1
V: TRBV7-2

CDR3: CASSPYDKETQYF
DNA: TGTGCCAGCTCACCATACGACAAAGAGACCCAGTACTTC
size: few
D: -
J: TRBJ2-5
V: TRBV18

CDR3: CASSFGTGGNQPQHF
DNA: TGTGCCAGCAGTTTCGGGACAGGGGGCAATCAGCCCCAGCATTTT
size: few
D: TRBD1
J: TRBJ1-5
V: TRBV12-3/TRBV12-4

CDR3: CASSQATGAGAYNSPLHF
DNA: TGTGCCAGCAGCCAAGCCACCGGGGCGGGCGCCTATAATTCACCCCTCCACTTT
size: many
D: -
J: TRBJ1-6
V: TRBV7-2

CDR3: CASSSTRGTF
DNA: TGTGCCAGCAGCTCAACTAGGGGAACCTTT
size: many
D: -
J: TRBJ1-1
V: TRBV7-2

CDR3: CASSFVGSYNEQFF
DNA: TGTGCCAGCAGTTTCGTAGGCTCCTACAATGAGCAGTTCTTC
size: many
D: -
J: TRBJ2-1
V: TRBV27

CDR3: CASSPYYYSNQPQHF
DNA: TGTGCCAGCAGCCCCTATTACTATAGCAATCAGCCCCAGCATTTT
size: -
D: -
J: TRBJ1-5
V: TRBV5-5

CDR3: CASTLGTSGSSWNEQFF
DNA: TGTGCCAGCACCTTAGGGACTAGCGGGAGTTCGTGGAATGAGCAGTTCTTC
size: -
D: TRBD2
J: TRBJ2-1
V: TRBV28

CDR3: CASSLGQAVADTQYF
DNA: TGTGCCAGCAGCTTAGGGCAGGCCGTGGCAGATACGCAGTATTTT
size: many
D: -
J: TRBJ2-3
V: TRBV7-2

CDR3: CASSPTGGDGYTF
DNA: TGTGCCAGCAGTCCCACAGGGGGCGATGGCTACACCTTC
size: few
D: TRBD1
J: TRBJ1-2
V: TRBV6-6

CDR3: CASSFRRDHIYGYTF
DNA: TGTGCCAGCAGCTTCCGGCGGGATCATATCTATGGCTACACCTTC
size: many
D: -
J: TRBJ1-2
V: TRBV2

CDR3: CASARGGGPDYGYTF
DNA: TGTGCCAGCGCCAGGGGGGGGGGCCCGGACTATGGCTACACCTTC
size: many
D: TRBD1
J: TRBJ1-2
V: TRBV6-6

CDR3: CASSLSTLSDNEQFF
DNA: TGTGCCAGCAGCTTGTCGACCCTAAGCGACAATGAGCAGTTCTTC
size: many
D: -
J: TRBJ2-1
V: TRBV7-9

CDR3: CASSPGLLSYGYTF
DNA: TGCGCCAGCAGCCCGGGACTGTTGTCCTATGGCTACACCTTC
size: -
D: -
J: TRBJ1-2
V: TRBV4-1

CDR3: CASSLAGNTDTQYF
DNA: TGTGCCAGCAGCTTAGCGGGAAACACAGATACGCAGTATTTT
size: few
D: -
J: TRBJ2-3
V: TRBV7-2

CDR3: CASSLGGEDTQYF
DNA: TGTGCCAGCAGCTTAGGGGGGGAGGATACGCAGTATTTT
size: many
D: -
J: TRBJ2-3
V: TRBV7-2

CDR3: CSVELRTPTRPAFF
DNA: TGCAGCGTTGAATTGCGGACACCCACGCGGCCGGCTTTCTTT
size: few
D: -
J: TRBJ1-1
V: TRBV29-1

CDR3: CASSGAGRVSGNTIYF
DNA: TGTGCCAGCAGTGGGGCAGGTAGAGTCTCTGGAAACACCATATATTTT
size: -
D: -
J: TRBJ1-3
V: TRBV2

CDR3: CASRRVAAGSEAFF
DNA: TGTGCCAGCAGAAGAGTCGCCGCCGGAAGTGAAGCTTTCTTT
size: many
D: -
J: TRBJ1-1
V: TRBV6-2/TRBV6-3

CDR3: CASSWTGHYGYTF
DNA: TGTGCCAGCAGTTGGACAGGGCACTATGGCTACACCTTC
size: many
D: TRBD1
J: TRBJ1-2
V: TRBV12-3/TRBV12-4

CDR3: CSARDRGGGRVQETQYF
DNA: TGCAGTGCTAGAGATAGAGGAGGCGGGAGGGTTCAAGAGACCCAGTACTTC
size: few
D: TRBD2
J: TRBJ2-5
V: TRBV20-1

CDR3: CASSLAGLASQETQYF
DNA: TGTGCCAGCAGCTTAGCGGGACTAGCGAGCCAAGAGACCCAGTACTTC
size: many
D: TRBD2
J: TRBJ2-5
V: TRBV7-6

CDR3: CASTQVMGQGDKNIQYF
DNA: TGTGCCAGCACACAGGTGATGGGACAGGGGGACAAAAACATTCAGTACTTC
size: -
D: TRBD1
J: TRBJ2-4
V: TRBV4-2

CDR3: CASSPRGYTEAFF
DNA: TGTGCCAGCAGCCCACGGGGCTACACTGAAGCTTTCTTT
size: many
D: -
J: TRBJ1-1
V: TRBV7-8

CDR3: CASGRAPSGNQPQHF
DNA: TGTGCCAGCGGGAGGGCGCCTTCTGGCAATCAGCCCCAGCATTTT
size: many
D: -
J: TRBJ1-5
V: TRBV2

CDR3: CASSTGLAGAEQYF
DNA: TGTGCCAGTAGTACGGGACTAGCGGGAGCCGAGCAGTACTTC
size: few
D: TRBD2
J: TRBJ2-7
V: TRBV19

CDR3: CASSLFLADPRLSYNEQFF
DNA: TGTGCCAGCAGTTTATTTCTAGCGGACCCACGCTTATCCTACAATGAGCAGTTCTTC
size: many
D: TRBD2
J: TRBJ2-1
V: TRBV28

CDR3: CASGFKLAGNTGELFF
DNA: TGTGCTAGTGGTTTTAAGCTAGCGGGGAACACCGGGGAGCTGTTTTTT
size: -
D: TRBD2
J: TRBJ2-2
V: TRBV12-5

CDR3: CASSLGLAGPVREQFF
DNA: TGTGCCAGCAGCCTCGGACTAGCGGGGCCCGTTCGTGAGCAGTTCTTC
size: many
D: TRBD2
J: TRBJ2-1
V: TRBV14

CDR3: CASSQENSGETQYF
DNA: TGTGCCAGCAGCCAAGAAAACTCGGGGGAGACCCAGTACTTC
size: many
D: -
J: TRBJ2-5
V: TRBV3-1

CDR3: CSARDIASYNEQFF
DNA: TGCAGTGCTAGAGACATAGCCTCCTACAATGAGCAGTTCTTC
size: -
D: -
J: TRBJ2-1
V: TRBV20-1

CDR3: CASSQDQTNGVYEQYF
DNA: TGTGCCAGCAGCCAGGACCAGACAAATGGGGTCTACGAGCAGTACTTC
size: many
D: -
J: TRBJ2-7
V: TRBV4-2

CDR3: CASGRRWSSGNTIYF
DNA: TGTGCCAGTGGACGCCGGTGGAGCTCTGGAAACACCATATATTTT
size: -
D: -
J: TRBJ1-3
V: TRBV19

CDR3: CASSLGPEGEQFF
DNA: TGTGCCAGCAGTTTAGGGCCCGAGGGTGAGCAGTTCTTC
size: many
D: -
J: TRBJ2-1
V: TRBV12-3/TRBV12-4

CDR3: CASRNRDRILNTEAFF
DNA: TGTGCCAGCAGAAACCGGGACAGAATTTTGAACACTGAAGCTTTCTTT
size: -
D: TRBD1
J: TRBJ1-1
V: TRBV12-3/TRBV12-4

CDR3: CASSSQGGNQPQHF
DNA: TGTGCCAGCAGCTCACAGGGTGGCAATCAGCCCCAGCATTTT
size: -
D: -
J: TRBJ1-5
V: TRBV7-2

CDR3: CASSLRTSGEDTQYF
DNA: TGCGCCAGCAGCCTCCGGACTAGCGGAGAAGATACGCAGTATTTT
size: -
D: TRBD2
J: TRBJ2-3
V: TRBV4-3

CDR3: CASNQQILGQEETQYF
DNA: TGTGCCAGCAACCAGCAAATCCTGGGACAGGAAGAGACCCAGTACTTC
size: many
D: TRBD1
J: TRBJ2-5
V: TRBV28

CDR3: CSAWTDSGNTIYF
DNA: TGCAGTGCTTGGACCGATTCTGGAAACACCATATATTTT
size: few
D: -
J: TRBJ1-3
V: TRBV20-1

CDR3: CASSQEGGRRETQYF
DNA: TGCGCCAGCAGCCAAGAGGGGGGGCGGCGGGAGACCCAGTACTTC
size: -
D: -
J: TRBJ2-5
V: TRBV4-1

CDR3: CASSQTDRVGEQYF
DNA: TGCGCCAGCAGCCAAACCGACAGGGTGGGCGAGCAGTACTTC
size: few
D: TRBD1
J: TRBJ2-7
V: TRBV4-1